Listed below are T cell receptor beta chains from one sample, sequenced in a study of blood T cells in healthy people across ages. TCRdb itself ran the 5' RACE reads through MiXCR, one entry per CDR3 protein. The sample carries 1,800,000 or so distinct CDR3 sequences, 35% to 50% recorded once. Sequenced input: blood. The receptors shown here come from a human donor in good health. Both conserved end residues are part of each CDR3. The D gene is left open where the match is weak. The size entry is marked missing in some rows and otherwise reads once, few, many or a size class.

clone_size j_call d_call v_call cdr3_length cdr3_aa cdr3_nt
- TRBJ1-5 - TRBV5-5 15 CASSFGPTEHQPQHF TGTGCCAGCAGCTTTGGCCCCACTGAGCATCAGCCCCAGCATTTT
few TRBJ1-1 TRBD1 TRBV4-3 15 CASSPRQGAGLVAFF TGCGCCAGCAGCCCCCGACAGGGAGCAGGGTTGGTAGCTTTCTTT
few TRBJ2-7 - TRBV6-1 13 CASRLGALYEQYF TGTGCCAGCAGACTCGGGGCTCTCTACGAGCAGTACTTC
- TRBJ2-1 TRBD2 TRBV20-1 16 CSASTRLAGGNNEQFF TGCAGTGCTAGCACACGGCTAGCGGGGGGGAACAATGAGCAGTTCTTC
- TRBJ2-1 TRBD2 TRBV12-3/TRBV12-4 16 CASSFASGGMNNEQFF TGTGCCAGCAGTTTCGCTAGCGGGGGGATGAACAATGAGCAGTTCTTC
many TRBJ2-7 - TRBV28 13 CASSLRESYEQYF TGTGCCAGCAGCTTAAGGGAATCCTACGAGCAGTACTTC
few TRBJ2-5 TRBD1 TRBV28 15 CANSFRGQGQETQYF TGTGCCAACAGTTTTCGCGGACAGGGCCAAGAGACCCAGTACTTC
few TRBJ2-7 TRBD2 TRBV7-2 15 CASSLDALAGYEQYF TGTGCCAGCAGCTTAGATGCACTAGCGGGCTACGAGCAGTACTTC
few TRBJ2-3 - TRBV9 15 CASSVGREGTDTQYF TGTGCCAGCAGCGTAGGCAGGGAGGGCACAGATACGCAGTATTTT
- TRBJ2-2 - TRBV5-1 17 CAGSDNRVVVDTGELFF TGCGCCGGCAGTGACAACAGGGTTGTAGTGGACACCGGGGAGCTGTTTTTT
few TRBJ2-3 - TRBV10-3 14 CAISAPASTDAQYF TGTGCCATCAGTGCGCCGGCAAGCACAGATGCGCAGTATTTT
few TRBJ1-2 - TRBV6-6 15 CASSYRPETDYGYTF TGTGCCAGCAGTTACCGCCCAGAAACGGACTATGGCTACACCTTC